Following are 15 T cell receptor beta chains from one sample sequenced in a study of response to subunit inactivated influenza vaccine. One entry per CDR3 protein, called by TCRdb with MiXCR from the RT-PCR reads. Here the sample spans more than 550,000 distinct CDR3 sequences, approximately 11% being singletons. These data also featured in a second study, about T cells expressing NK-cell markers. This second study notes: Beta-chain TCR cDNA was generated via 5'RACE template switching with UMIs.

Sequencing used PBMCs from blood, obtained on the day of vaccination. Receptor source: a man in his fifties or sixties who received an inactivated influenza vaccine.

This clonotype was observed a handful of times. The chain employs TRBV27 and TRBJ2-7; a possible D gene is TRBD2 (6 bases). V was clipped by 0 bases and J by 3 bases, with 12 bases between them. The CDR3 contains 15 residues. In germline, CDR1 is MNHEY, CDR2 SMNVEV (reference sequence). The CDR3 DNA reads TGTGCCAGCAGTTTATCGTGGCAGGGAGGCTACGAGCAGTACTTC. Amino acids: CASSLSWQGGYEQYF.

A few counts support this clonotype. The chain joins TRBV18 to TRBJ2-6; no clear D gene. V lost 6 bases and J 2 bases, leaving 5 bases between the germline ends. The CDR3 sequence is 13 residues long. Germline V gives CDR1 KGHSH, CDR2 LQKENI. The CDR3 bases are TGTGCCAGCTCTGCGGCTGGGGCCAACGTCCTGACTTTC. This sequence encodes CASSAAGANVLTF.

There are a few counts of this clonotype. The rearrangement uses TRBV28 and TRBJ2-2; 11 nucleotides line up with TRBD1. CDR3 size: 16 residues. The ends lost 4 bases at V and 4 bases at J; junction bases unmatched: 5. Germline values: CDR1 MDHEN, CDR2 SYDVKM. The CDR3 DNA is TGTGCCAGCAGTTCCCCCGGGACAGGGGGCACCGGGGAGCTGTTTTTT. It is translated as CASSSPGTGGTGELFF.

This clonotype turned up a few times. CDR3: CASSEGGAYGYTF. The CDR3 DNA reads as TGTGCCAGCAGCGAGGGAGGGGCCTATGGCTACACCTTC. The chain has TRBV25-1 and TRBJ1-2; weak D call: TRBD1 (5 bases). This CDR3 region has 13 residues. The germline V and J ends were trimmed by 6 bases and 4 bases, with 12 bases remaining between them. Per germline, CDR1 MGHDK and CDR2 SYGVNS.

This clonotype was counted a few times. V gene TRBV20-1 combines with J gene TRBJ2-7; D unresolved. Germline assignment: CDR1 DFQATT and CDR2 SNEGSKA (reference sequence). The CDR3 consists of 10 residues. Trimming cost V 7 bases and J 4 bases, with 8 bases left between them. The CDR3 sequence: CSGRPYEQYF. As DNA, the CDR3 is TGCAGTGGACGTCCTTACGAGCAGTACTTC.

J is TRBJ2-3 and V is TRBV11-1, with 8 bases that match TRBD2. Germline CDR1 is SGHAT and CDR2 is FQDESV (reference sequence). CDR3 length equals 21 residues. V trimming: 5 bases; J trimming: 2 bases; junction bases outside the gene matches: 24. The CDR3 sequence is CASSRLSRGLVRPQHTDTQYF. DNA of the CDR3: TGTGCCAGCAGCCGACTGTCGAGGGGACTAGTGCGCCCCCAACACACAGATACGCAGTATTTT. Full variable domain (rest looked up from reference TRBV11-1 and TRBJ2-3): EAEVAQSPRYKITEKSQAVAFWCDPISGHATLYWYRQILGQGPELLVQFQDESVVDDSQLPKDRFSAERLKGVDSTLKIQPAELGDSAMYLCASSRLSRGLVRPQHTDTQYFGPGTRLTVL.

This clonotype was found many times. This chain uses TRBV12-3 or TRBV12-4 with TRBJ2-1; 10 nucleotides line up with TRBD2. After removal of 6 bases from V and 4 bases from J, the junction contained 3 bases not matched to a gene. The CDR3 extends over 14 amino acids. The CDR3 protein is CASRATSGYNEQFF. CDR3 sequence (DNA): TGTGCCAGCAGGGCGACTAGCGGGTACAATGAGCAGTTCTTC.

The chain carries TRBV5-1 and TRBJ2-7; TRBD1 matches 11 bases. The trim removed 3 bases at V and 0 bases at J, leaving 2 bases unmatched. The CDR3 extends over 15 amino acids. CDR1 and CDR2 from the germline V gene are SGHRS and YFSETQ. CDR3 in DNA: TGCGCCAGCAGCTGGGGGACAGGGGGCTCCTACGAGCAGTACTTC. Its protein is CASSWGTGGSYEQYF.

This clonotype has only a few counts. This chain connects TRBV25-1 to TRBJ1-1; maybe TRBD1 (5 bases). CDR1 MGHDK and CDR2 SYGVNS come from the germline V gene. V dropped 0 bases and J dropped 11 bases, with 16 bases sitting between them. CDR3 length equals 14 residues. The CDR3 loop is CASSEYGQEGSAFF. DNA for the CDR3: TGTGCCAGCAGTGAATATGGCCAGGAGGGGTCGGCTTTCTTT.

This clonotype was picked up a small number of times. The chain recombines TRBV20-1 with TRBJ2-7, with a tentative D call TRBD1 (5 bases). Trimming took off 1 base at V and 5 bases at J, with 18 bases between the two ends. From germline, CDR1 is DFQATT and CDR2 SNEGSKA (reference sequence). The CDR3 length is 15 residues. In DNA form, the CDR3 reads TGCAGTGCTAGAGCGTTTAAGACAGAAGATCACGAGCAGTACTTC. Translated, it gives CSARAFKTEDHEQYF.

This sequence joins TRBV12-3 or TRBV12-4 and TRBJ2-1, with D possibly matching TRBD2 (5 bases). The V end was cut by 6 bases, the J end by 4 bases, with 13 bases between. The CDR3 contains 14 residues. Here the CDR3 reads CASSLTRIYNEQFF. CDR3 DNA: TGTGCCAGCAGCCTAACTAGAATATACAATGAGCAGTTCTTC.

The chain couples TRBV18 to TRBJ1-2; 8 nucleotides match TRBD1. The germline gives CDR1 KGHSH, CDR2 LQKENI. This CDR3 contains 14 residues. With V trimmed by 5 bases and J by 4 bases, 6 bases remained unmatched. For the CDR3, the DNA is TGTGCCAGCTCAGCTGGGACAGGATCCTATGGCTACACCTTC. Its translation: CASSAGTGSYGYTF. The full variable domain, rest sourced from reference TRBV18 and TRBJ1-2, is NAGVMQNPRHLVRRRGQEARLRCSPMKGHSHVYWYRQLPEEGLKFMVYLQKENIIDESGMPKERFSAEFPKEGPSILRIQQVVRGDSAAYFCASSAGTGSYGYTFGSGTRLTVV.

A few counts support this clonotype. This chain connects TRBV28 to TRBJ1-2; D not certain. From germline, CDR1 is MDHEN and CDR2 SYDVKM. The CDR3 length is 14 residues. With 2 bases removed from V and 0 bases from J, the gap between germline ends came to 7 bases. CDR3 loop: CASSLTHSNYGYTF. CDR3 DNA sequence: TGTGCCAGCAGTTTAACCCACTCTAACTATGGCTACACCTTC.

The chain combines TRBV4-2 with TRBJ1-2; 9 nucleotides match TRBD1. With 1 base clipped from V and 8 bases from J, the junction kept 8 bases outside the gene matches. Germline V lookup: CDR1 LGHNA, CDR2 YNFKEQ. This CDR3 is 15 amino acids long. DNA for the CDR3: TGTGCCAGCAGCCAAGCCCGAACAGGGGGCATCGGCTACACCTTC. Encoded protein: CASSQARTGGIGYTF.

Only a few counts were recorded for this clonotype. The chain recombines TRBV5-1 with TRBJ2-5; D is possibly TRBD1 or TRBD2 (5 bases each). Germline lookup yields CDR1 SGHRS and CDR2 YFSETQ. Trimming took off 5 bases at V and 5 bases at J, with 16 bases between the two ends. The CDR3 contains 14 residues. CDR3 sequence (DNA): TGCGCCAGCAGGAAAGGGGTAGGGGACGAGACCCAGTACTTC. Its protein product is CASRKGVGDETQYF.